The 23 T cell receptor beta chains below come from one sample, sequenced in a study of fetal regulatory T cell absence and autoimmunity. Clones were sequenced by immunoSEQ multiplex PCR, and TCRdb holds only the in-frame ones, with some missing. The sample has 46,000 or so clones, about 80% seen once. Sequenced material: cord blood. These receptors came from a newborn boy with IPEX syndrome.

The chain joins TRBV9 to TRBJ2-3, with 8 bases identical to TRBD2. The CDR3 runs to 15 residues. CDR1 is SGDLS, CDR2 YYNGEE, per germline. The trim removed 3 bases at V and 2 bases at J, leaving 5 bases unmatched. The CDR3 loop reads CASSAGLALTDTQYF. In DNA, the CDR3 is TGTGCCAGCAGCGCCGGACTAGCCCTCACAGATACGCAGTATTTT.

J is TRBJ1-3 and V is TRBV7-2, with D hard to call. This CDR3 spans 17 amino acids. Germline V gene lookup returns CDR1 SGHTA and CDR2 FQGNSA. Trimming cost V 5 bases and J 1 base, with 18 bases left between them. CDR3 coding DNA: TGTGCCAGCAGCGCAAGCACCCTTGAGACTTCTGGAAACACCATATATTTT. The encoded protein is CASSASTLETSGNTIYF.

The chain is built from TRBV18 and TRBJ2-5; 8 positions match TRBD2. This CDR3 has 13 residues. Germline V CDR1 and CDR2: KGHSH, LQKENI. The junction had 4 bases not matched to a gene; V was cut back by 5 bases and J by 5 bases. CDR3 sequence reads: CASSAQREETQYF. CDR3 coding DNA: TGTGCCAGCTCAGCACAGCGGGAGGAGACCCAGTACTTC.

This clone was observed a handful of times. V usage is TRBV5-6 and J usage is TRBJ2-7; 8 nucleotides line up with TRBD1. In germline, CDR1 is SGHDT, CDR2 YYEEEE. There are 14 residues in the CDR3. J gave up 5 bases and V 5 bases, and 9 bases lay outside the gene matches. The CDR3 bases are TGTGCCAGCAGTCACGGACAGGGTATGGACGAGCAGTACTTC. Protein: CASSHGQGMDEQYF. Full variable domain (rest looked up from reference TRBV5-6 and TRBJ2-7): DAGVTQSPTHLIKTRGQQVTLRCSPKSGHDTVSWYQQALGQGPQFIFQYYEEEERQRGNFPDRFSGHQFPNYSSELNVNALLLGDSALYLCASSHGQGMDEQYFGPGTRLTVT.

The chain couples TRBV6-5 to TRBJ2-1, with D possibly matching TRBD1 (5 bases). The CDR3 runs to 14 residues. V shed 6 bases and J shed 4 bases, with 13 bases lying between them. The germline gives CDR1 MNHEY, CDR2 SVGAGI. This CDR3 reads CASSRKDSYNEQFF. CDR3 in DNA: TGTGCCAGCAGCCGTAAAGACAGTTACAATGAGCAGTTCTTC.

V gene TRBV6-1 combines with J gene TRBJ1-1; 7 nucleotides agree with TRBD1. The trim removed 6 bases at V and 3 bases at J, leaving 7 bases unmatched. Germline loops: CDR1 MNHNS, CDR2 SASEGT. The CDR3 is made up of 14 amino acids. The CDR3: CASRPTGSHTEAFF. The CDR3, as DNA: TGTGCCAGCAGGCCGACAGGGTCCCACACTGAAGCTTTCTTT.

The chain joins TRBV5-1 to TRBJ2-1, with 11 bases identical to TRBD2. The CDR3 loop spans 16 amino acids. Per the germline V gene, CDR1 is SGHRS and CDR2 is YFSETQ. J was trimmed by 3 bases and V by 5 bases; bases with no gene match: 7. As DNA, the CDR3 is TGCGCCAGCAGATACGCCACTAGCGGGAGCTACAATGAGCAGTTCTTC. It codes for CASRYATSGSYNEQFF.

The gene calls are TRBV12-5 and TRBJ2-1; TRBD2 agrees at 10 bases. There are 14 residues in the CDR3. Germline CDR1 and CDR2: LGHNT and FRNRAP. V trimming: 6 bases; J trimming: 5 bases; junction bases outside the gene matches: 4. CDR3 DNA sequence: TGTGCTAGTGGAGGACTAGCGGCCCACAATGAGCAGTTCTTC. Protein product: CASGGLAAHNEQFF. The entire variable domain, with the rest obtained from reference TRBV12-5 and TRBJ2-1, is as follows: DARVTQTPRHKVTEMGQEVTMRCQPILGHNTVFWYRQTMMQGLELLAYFRNRAPLDDSGMPKDRFSAEMPDATLATLKIQPSEPRDSAVYFCASGGLAAHNEQFFGPGTRLTVL.

The chain is built from TRBV18 and TRBJ1-1, with D hard to call. Germline V gene data show CDR1 as KGHSH and CDR2 as LQKENI. The CDR3 has 12 amino acids. V was shortened by 4 bases and J by 6 bases, with 9 bases between the two germline ends. CDR3 nucleotide sequence: TGTGCCAGCTCACTTCGACTCGCTGAAGCTTTCTTT. The encoded protein is CASSLRLAEAFF.

This clone came up a few times. V gene TRBV7-9 combines with J gene TRBJ1-6; possibly TRBD1 for D (5 bases). CDR3 length: 12 amino acids. The germline gives CDR1 SEHNR, CDR2 FQNEAQ (reference sequence). Deletions cut 3 bases from V and 15 bases from J, with 12 bases between. CDR3 nucleotides: TGTGCCAGCAGCTTTATTCGGGGCCACCTCCACTTT. Its protein is CASSFIRGHLHF.

The gene calls are TRBV13 and TRBJ2-2; D not certain. The germline V gene has CDR1 PRHDT and CDR2 FYEKMQ (reference sequence). Trimming shortened V by 3 bases and J by 2 bases, and 4 bases separated the two germline ends. The CDR3 sequence is 13 residues long. The CDR3 sequence is CASSFSNTGELFF. The CDR3 DNA sequence: TGTGCCAGCAGCTTCTCTAACACCGGGGAGCTGTTTTTT.

This chain links TRBV4-2 with TRBJ2-1, with D possibly being TRBD2 (6 bases). Trimming removed 2 bases from V and 0 bases from J, with 17 bases in between. Germline lookup yields CDR1 LGHNA and CDR2 YNFKEQ. The CDR3 length is 18 residues. The CDR3 sequence is CASSQSGLFIHSYNEQFF. CDR3 DNA sequence: TGTGCCAGCAGCCAATCGGGACTCTTCATTCACTCCTACAATGAGCAGTTCTTC.

This clone has only a few counts. The chain is built from TRBV2 and TRBJ2-2; D uncertain. The V gene's germline CDR1 is SNHLY and CDR2 FYNNEI. The V end was cut by 1 base, the J end by 4 bases, with 7 bases between. This CDR3 is built from 14 residues. The CDR3 loop is CASSEEGSTGELFF. The CDR3 DNA reads TGTGCCAGCAGTGAAGAGGGAAGCACCGGGGAGCTGTTTTTT. Drawing the rest from reference TRBV2 and TRBJ2-2, the complete variable domain is EPEVTQTPSHQVTQMGQEVILRCVPISNHLYFYWYRQILGQKVEFLVSFYNNEISEKSEIFDDQFSVERPDGSNFTLKIRSTKLEDSAMYFCASSEEGSTGELFFGEGSRLTVL.

This chain uses TRBV19 with TRBJ1-2; no reliable D call. This CDR3 has 13 amino acids. Per germline, CDR1 LNHDA and CDR2 SQIVND (reference sequence). The V end was cut by 0 bases, the J end by 5 bases, with 7 bases between. CDR3 sequence reads: CASSIDRFYGYTF. The CDR3 DNA sequence: TGTGCCAGTAGTATAGATCGGTTTTATGGCTACACCTTC.

The CDR3 bases are TGTGCCAGCAGCGGGACTCTAGGTGAAAAACTGTTTTTT. It is translated as CASSGTLGEKLFF. The chain recombines TRBV21-1 with TRBJ1-4. TRBV21-1 is marked as a pseudogene. This CDR3 is built from 13 residues.

The V gene is TRBV2, the J gene TRBJ1-5; D not certain. V shed 7 bases and J shed 2 bases, with 15 bases lying between them. The CDR3 has 15 residues. CDR1 is SNHLY and CDR2 is FYNNEI in the germline V gene. The CDR3 region is CASTRIEGGNQPQHF. In DNA, the CDR3 is TGTGCCAGCACCCGGATTGAGGGTGGCAATCAGCCCCAGCATTTT.

The gene calls are TRBV21-1 and TRBJ2-4. TRBV21-1 is described as a pseudogene. CDR3 length equals 12 residues. The CDR3 here is CARVNVQNIQYF. CDR3 DNA: TGTGCCAGGGTTAATGTCCAAAACATTCAGTACTTC.

This clone was counted a few times. This rearrangement joins TRBV10-3 to TRBJ2-7, with TRBD1 as a possible D gene (6 bases). This CDR3 region has 11 residues. V was cut by 10 bases and J by 3 bases, with 10 bases left in between. The V gene's germline CDR1 is ENHRY and CDR2 SYGVKD. The CDR3 loop reads CATGQFYEQYF. The CDR3 DNA is TGTGCCACCGGACAGTTCTACGAGCAGTACTTC.

The V call is TRBV4-1, the J call TRBJ2-1; 13 positions match TRBD2. Trimming cost V 0 bases and J 8 bases; bases outside gene matches: 7. Germline CDR1 reads MGHRA; CDR2 reads YSYEKL. The CDR3 covers 17 residues. The CDR3 bases are TGCGCCAGCAGCCAAGACGGACTAGCGGGAGTTATAGATGAGCAGTTCTTC. Its translation: CASSQDGLAGVIDEQFF.

The chain has TRBV19 and TRBJ2-3, with D unresolved. Trimming shortened V by 3 bases and J by 0 bases, and 7 bases separated the two germline ends. Looked up from germline, CDR1 is LNHDA and CDR2 is SQIVND (reference sequence). The CDR3 runs to 14 residues. The CDR3 is CASSIIGSTDTQYF. CDR3 bases: TGTGCCAGTAGTATCATCGGGAGCACAGATACGCAGTATTTT.

This clone has just one count. The chain joins TRBV5-8 to TRBJ1-3, with D possibly matching TRBD1 (5 bases). V lost 5 bases to trimming and J lost 0 bases, with 15 bases between them. CDR1 is SGHTS and CDR2 is YDEGEE in the germline V gene. The CDR3 runs to 16 residues. CDR3 nucleotide sequence: TGTGCCAGCAGTTCGGGACTCCAGAGCTCTGGAAACACCATATATTTT. Its translation is CASSSGLQSSGNTIYF.

CDR3: CASSLDNYGYTF. CDR3 sequence (DNA): TGCGCCAGCAGCTTGGACAACTATGGCTACACCTTC. The V call is TRBV5-1, the J call TRBJ1-2; D unresolved. Germline values: CDR1 SGHRS, CDR2 YFSETQ. The CDR3 is 12 residues long. Deletions cut 0 bases from V and 2 bases from J, with 2 bases between.

The CDR3 sequence: CASSIRVGQPQHF. The CDR3 DNA sequence: TGTGCCAGCAGCATTAGAGTCGGGCAACCCCAGCATTTT. V usage is TRBV11-1 and J usage is TRBJ1-5; no definite D call. Germline values: CDR1 SGHAT, CDR2 FQDESV (reference sequence). The CDR3 length is 13 residues. V lost 5 bases to trimming and J lost 10 bases, with 15 bases between them.